Listed below are T cell receptor beta chains from one sample, sequenced in a study of blood T cell repertoires in COVID-19. Produced via immunoSEQ multiplex PCR; TCRdb's table is partial and in-frame only. The sample consists of approximately 300,000 clones, approximately 91% of them appearing once. Sequencing used PBMCs or T cells enriched from blood (not recorded which). Source of these receptors: a man in his sixties who had recovered from COVID-19. CDR3s include the opening cysteine and the closing phenylalanine or tryptophan. A D gene is named only where the DNA matches it firmly. The size field is filled for only some rows; it gives once, few, many or a size class.

TRBD1 TRBJ2-2 - TRBV4-2 TGTGCCAGCAGCCAAGAACCCCCCGGGACAGCCAACACCGGGGAGCTGTTTTTT CASSQEPPGTANTGELFF
- TRBJ2-7 - TRBV6-5 TGTGCCAGCAGTTACGCGGGGAACTACGAGCAGTACTTC CASSYAGNYEQYF
- TRBJ1-5 few TRBV18 TGTGCCAGCTCACCTGGAGTACCTAGCAATCAGCCCCAGCATTTT CASSPGVPSNQPQHF
- TRBJ1-4 - TRBV11-2 TGTGCCAGCAGCTTTGGCAGTTCCGTTGAAAAACTGTTTTTT CASSFGSSVEKLFF
TRBD1 TRBJ2-3 - TRBV11-2 TGTGCCAGCAGCCGGATGACAGGGCATTTCACAGATACGCAGTATTTT CASSRMTGHFTDTQYF
TRBD1 TRBJ2-1 - TRBV5-1 TGCGCCAGCAGCCCTGGGCAGGGGGCAAGGAATGAGCAGTTCTTC CASSPGQGARNEQFF
TRBD1 TRBJ2-2 few TRBV2 TGTGCCAGCAGGGGACAGGGGAGGACCGGGGAGCTGTTTTTT CASRGQGRTGELFF
TRBD1 TRBJ2-1 - TRBV11-2 TGTGCCAGCAGCTCGGCAGGGACAGAGCCAACGGGGCAGTTCTTC CASSSAGTEPTGQFF
- TRBJ2-5 - TRBV6-6 TGTGCCAGCATCCAGGAAGCCTACCAAGAGACCCAGTACTTC CASIQEAYQETQYF
- TRBJ1-1 few TRBV3-1/TRBV3-2 TGTGCCAGCAGCACGGACAGTCCTATGAACACTGAAGCTTTCTTT CASSTDSPMNTEAFF
- TRBJ1-5 - TRBV19 TGTGCCAGTAGTATAGGACAGGCCAGCAATCAGCCCCAGCATTTT CASSIGQASNQPQHF
- TRBJ1-4 - TRBV19 TGTGCCAGTAGCAGTCTGGGGGGATTCCCAGAAAAACTGTTTTTT CASSSLGGFPEKLFF
- TRBJ1-2 - TRBV19 TGTGCCAGTAGGGACAATCTCAACTATGGCTACACCTTC CASRDNLNYGYTF
- TRBJ1-2 - TRBV6-5 TGTGCCAGCAGGCCGCAGGGGCGCCGTGATGGCTACACCTTC CASRPQGRRDGYTF
- TRBJ2-3 once TRBV28 TGTGCCAGCAGAGGGGGTACCCTTAGCACAGATACGCAGTATTTT CASRGGTLSTDTQYF
- TRBJ2-5 - TRBV19 TGTGCCAGTAGTAGGAGGGGGGGCGAGGCCCAGTACTTC CASSRRGGEAQYF
TRBD2 TRBJ2-2 - TRBV19 TGTGCCAGTAGTCCGGCGGGAGCGAACACCGGGGAGCTGTTTTTT CASSPAGANTGELFF
- TRBJ1-2 - TRBV28 TGTGCCAGCACATCCCCGGCTTCGGCGGTCATGGGCTACACCTTC CASTSPASAVMGYTF
TRBD1 TRBJ1-1 - TRBV28 TGTGCCAGCAGCCGCAGACAGGGTGGGGACACTGAAGCTTTCTTT CASSRRQGGDTEAFF
TRBD2 TRBJ2-1 - TRBV6-2/TRBV6-3 TGTGCCAGCAGTTCTAGCGGGAGGGCCTGGAACAATGAGCAGTTCTTC CASSSSGRAWNNEQFF
TRBD1 TRBJ2-3 - TRBV4-1 TGCGCCAGCAGCCAAAGAACAGGGGGCTTATCAGATACGCAGTATTTT CASSQRTGGLSDTQYF
TRBD2 TRBJ2-1 - TRBV7-3 TGTGCCAGCACCTTGGGACTAGCGGGGAATGAGCAGTTCTTC CASTLGLAGNEQFF
- TRBJ1-1 - TRBV5-1 TGCGCCAGCAGCTTCGGGGGTGGAAACACTGAAGCTTTCTTT CASSFGGGNTEAFF
TRBD1 TRBJ1-2 - TRBV19 TGTGCCAGTTCCGGGACAGGGGGCCTCTATGGCTACACCTTC CASSGTGGLYGYTF
TRBD1 TRBJ1-5 - TRBV27 TGTGCCAGCAGTTTATATCCCGGGACAGGGCTCAATCAGCCCCAGCATTTT CASSLYPGTGLNQPQHF
TRBD1 TRBJ1-1 once TRBV4-3 TGCGCCAGCAGCCAAAAGCCCGGGACAGGGGGCTGGAGCACTGAAGCTTTCTTT CASSQKPGTGGWSTEAFF
TRBD2 TRBJ2-1 - TRBV27 TGTGCCAGCAGTTCTATGACTAGCGGGAGTACGAATGAGCAGTTCTTC CASSSMTSGSTNEQFF
- TRBJ2-5 once TRBV12-3/TRBV12-4 TGTGCCAGCAGTATCCTGTCGGAGACCCAGTACTTC CASSILSETQYF
- TRBJ2-7 - TRBV19 TGTGCCAGTAGTCGTGGACGGGGCTCCTACGAGCAGTACTTC CASSRGRGSYEQYF
- TRBJ1-3 - TRBV10-3 TGTGCCATCAGGACAGGACCGATTGGGGGGGAAAACACCATATATTTT CAIRTGPIGGENTIYF
TRBD1 TRBJ1-2 - TRBV3-1/TRBV3-2 TGTGCCAGCAGCCTCCGACAGGGCTTGCAAGATGGCTACACCTTC CASSLRQGLQDGYTF
TRBD1 TRBJ2-7 - TRBV6-5 TGTGCCAGCAACTCCCCGGGACAGGGGGCCTACGAGCAGTACTTC CASNSPGQGAYEQYF
- TRBJ2-3 - TRBV5-5 TGTGCCAGCAGCCGGTGGGGTAGCGGTAGCACAGATACGCAGTATTTT CASSRWGSGSTDTQYF
- TRBJ2-4 once TRBV30 TGTGCCTGGAGTAAAGAAAGGGGGGGGAACATTCAGTACTTC CAWSKERGGNIQYF
TRBD1 TRBJ2-7 - TRBV6-4 TGTGCCAGCAATGGACAGGGTACCGAGCAGTACTTC CASNGQGTEQYF
TRBD2 TRBJ2-1 - TRBV27 TGTGCCAGCAGTTTAAAAAGCGGGAGGGCCAACAATGAGCAGTTCTTC CASSLKSGRANNEQFF
TRBD2 TRBJ2-5 - TRBV7-2 TGTGCCAGCAGCATAGGGACTAGCGGGAGAGGCTTTCGGGAGACCCAGTACTTC CASSIGTSGRGFRETQYF
- TRBJ1-2 - TRBV24-1 TGTGCCACCAGTGCGGGTTTGAACTATGGCTACACCTTC CATSAGLNYGYTF
- TRBJ1-4 - TRBV28 TGTGCCAGCATGCCAGGCCCTGAAAAACTGTTTTTT CASMPGPEKLFF
- TRBJ2-7 - TRBV28 TGTGCCACTTCGGACAGAGTCTACGAGCAGTACTTC CATSDRVYEQYF
- TRBJ2-5 - TRBV5-1 TGCGCCAGCAGCTTGGGGCCCCAGGGGTCTAACCAAGAGACCCAGTACTTC CASSLGPQGSNQETQYF
- TRBJ2-7 - TRBV5-4 TGTGCCAGCAGCTTGTCGGTCTCCTACGAGCAGTACTTC CASSLSVSYEQYF
- TRBJ2-1 - TRBV29-1 TGCAGCGCAGAGAGACTAAGCTCCTACAATGAGCAGTTCTTC CSAERLSSYNEQFF
TRBD1 TRBJ1-4 - TRBV2 TGTGCCAGCGACAGGACAGGGTCGAGGGAAAAACTGTTTTTT CASDRTGSREKLFF
TRBD1 TRBJ2-1 - TRBV28 TGTGCCAGCAGTTTAGACAGGGGGGCTTCCAGGTTGCATGAGCAGTTCTTC CASSLDRGASRLHEQFF